These 18 T cell receptor beta chains share one sample of origin, sequenced in a study of blood T cell repertoires in COVID-19. TCRdb's table, derived via immunoSEQ multiplex PCR, lists solely in-frame clones and lacks some. The profile shows approximately 260,000 clones, 89% of them singletons. The source material was peripheral blood. These receptors came from a woman aged 40-49 years who had recovered from COVID-19.

V and J are TRBV5-1 and TRBJ2-1; 11 bases agree with TRBD2. V was clipped by 7 bases and J by 3 bases; unmatched bases: 6. Germline V gene lookup returns CDR1 SGHRS and CDR2 YFSETQ. This CDR3 comprises 15 residues. The CDR3 coding sequence is TGCGCCAGCGCAACCGGGACTAGCGGCTACAATGAGCAGTTCTTC. It specifies CASATGTSGYNEQFF. Full variable domain (missing parts from reference TRBV5-1 and TRBJ2-1): KAGVTQTPRYLIKTRGQQVTLSCSPISGHRSVSWYQQTPGQGLQFLFEYFSETQRNKGNFPGRFSGRQFSNSRSEMNVSTLELGDSALYLCASATGTSGYNEQFFGPGTRLTVL.

The chain uses TRBV19 and TRBJ2-4; tentatively, D is TRBD1 (6 bases). There are 16 residues in the CDR3. V lost 3 bases and J 1 base, leaving 13 bases between the germline ends. Germline V gene data show CDR1 as LNHDA and CDR2 as SQIVND (reference sequence). CDR3 nucleotide sequence: TGTGCCAGTAGTATCCGGGACACCGGGGCCAAAAACATTCAGTACTTC. Amino acids: CASSIRDTGAKNIQYF.

The V and J genes are TRBV19 and TRBJ1-5; D unresolved. This CDR3 has 12 residues. Germline V CDR1 and CDR2: LNHDA, SQIVND (reference sequence). CDR3 region: CAASRGFQPQHF. The CDR3 coding sequence is TGTGCAGCTAGCCGGGGTTTTCAGCCCCAGCATTTT.

The chain uses TRBV6-5 and TRBJ1-1; the match to TRBD1 covers 9 bases. The CDR3 is made up of 14 amino acids. Germline-derived CDR1 and CDR2 are MNHEY and SVGAGI. V dropped 6 bases and J dropped 4; count of bases not matched to a gene: 6. The chain's CDR3 is CASRPTGGRTEAFF. In DNA form, the CDR3 reads TGTGCCAGCAGACCTACAGGGGGCCGCACTGAAGCTTTCTTT.

This rearrangement joins TRBV24-1 to TRBJ1-2, with 8 bases lining up with TRBD1. Germline loops: CDR1 KGHDR, CDR2 SFDVKD. The CDR3 totals 16 residues. After removal of 1 base from V and 4 bases from J, the junction contained 7 bases not matched to a gene. The CDR3 protein is CATSDFGGQDLYGYTF. CDR3 nucleotide sequence: TGTGCCACCAGTGATTTTGGGGGACAGGACCTCTATGGCTACACCTTC.

In this sample, this clone turned up once. This chain joins TRBV2 and TRBJ2-5; weak D call: TRBD2 (6 bases). Trimming pared 3 bases from V and 6 bases from J, leaving 11 bases between. From germline, CDR1 is SNHLY and CDR2 FYNNEI. This CDR3 is built from 13 residues. The CDR3 is CASSEEGRKTQYF. As DNA, the CDR3 is TGTGCCAGCAGTGAGGAGGGTCGGAAGACCCAGTACTTC.

The chain couples TRBV5-1 to TRBJ2-5; the match to TRBD1 covers 8 bases. Germline V lookup: CDR1 SGHRS, CDR2 YFSETQ. This CDR3 region has 14 residues. Germline trimming cut 7 bases from V and 1 base from J; bases unmatched to any gene: 6. CDR3 DNA sequence: TGCGCCAGCCGGGACAGGCAATTCCAAGAGACCCAGTACTTC. It codes for CASRDRQFQETQYF.

The V gene is TRBV19, the J gene TRBJ2-5; 14 positions match TRBD2. Trimming at V came to 7 bases and at J to 4 bases, leaving 8 bases not matched to a gene. This CDR3 comprises 16 residues. Germline lookup yields CDR1 LNHDA and CDR2 SQIVND (reference sequence). CDR3 in DNA: TGTGCCAGTACCCCAGGACTAGCGGGAGGTCGAGAGACCCAGTACTTC. Translating gives CASTPGLAGGRETQYF.

CDR3 in DNA: TGTGCCAGCAGCTTAATGTCAGTCACATCCTATGGCTACACCTTC. Residues: CASSLMSVTSYGYTF. The chain links TRBV7-2 to TRBJ1-2; D not resolved. The CDR3 has 15 amino acids. Germline V gene sequence: CDR1 SGHTA, CDR2 FQGNSA. With 2 bases removed from V and 4 bases from J, the gap between germline ends came to 14 bases.

The chain is built from TRBV4-1 and TRBJ2-1; the D gene is possibly TRBD1 (5 bases). This CDR3 has 12 residues. In germline, CDR1 is MGHRA, CDR2 YSYEKL. Trimming stripped 5 bases from V and 6 bases from J, with 8 bases between. The CDR3 DNA reads TGCGCCAGCAGCTCCCAGGGCAATGAGCAGTTCTTC. Its protein is CASSSQGNEQFF.

This chain joins TRBV5-1 and TRBJ2-5, with TRBD2 matching 8 bases. In germline, CDR1 is SGHRS, CDR2 YFSETQ. The V segment lost 4 bases and the J segment 0 bases; nucleotides outside the gene matches: 11. The CDR3 length is 17 residues. The CDR3 reads CASSAEPSGRDQETQYF. CDR3 DNA: TGCGCCAGCAGCGCCGAGCCCAGCGGGAGAGACCAAGAGACCCAGTACTTC.

The V call is TRBV2, the J call TRBJ1-6; D might be TRBD1 (5 bases). This CDR3 is 15 amino acids long. The V end lost 2 bases, the J end lost 5 bases, and 10 bases lay between the germline ends. Germline assignment: CDR1 SNHLY and CDR2 FYNNEI. Here the CDR3 reads CASSERGGNNSPLHF. CDR3 in DNA: TGTGCCAGCAGTGAACGGGGGGGAAATAATTCACCCCTCCACTTT.

The chain has TRBV27 and TRBJ2-1, with TRBD2 matching 12 bases. The CDR3 runs to 16 residues. The trim removed 7 bases at V and 11 bases at J, leaving 15 bases unmatched. Germline V CDR1 and CDR2: MNHEY, SMNVEV (reference sequence). Here the CDR3 reads CASTLTGGLAGSKQFF. The CDR3, as DNA: TGTGCCAGCACTCTAACGGGAGGACTAGCGGGGAGCAAGCAGTTCTTC.

The chain couples TRBV6-1 to TRBJ2-1; 10 nucleotides agree with TRBD2. Germline-derived CDR1 and CDR2 are MNHNS and SASEGT. The CDR3 extends over 12 amino acids. V dropped 2 bases and J dropped 13; count of bases not matched to a gene: 2. The CDR3 DNA sequence: TGTGCCAGCAGTGAAATAGCGGGGGGACAGTTCTTC. This codes for CASSEIAGGQFF.

The chain couples TRBV10-2 to TRBJ2-7; 7 bases map to TRBD2. Germline values: CDR1 WSHSY, CDR2 SAAADI. The CDR3 loop spans 16 amino acids. With V trimmed by 7 bases and J by 1 base, 13 bases remained unmatched. DNA of the CDR3: TGCGCCAGCACGTCCGCCGGGGGGTCTGTATCCTACGAGCAGTACTTC. It yields the protein CASTSAGGSVSYEQYF.

The sample holds a few counts of this clone. This chain joins TRBV6-2 or TRBV6-3 and TRBJ1-6; tentatively, D is TRBD1 (5 bases). The V end was cut by 5 bases, the J end by 14 bases, with 16 bases between. Germline lookup yields CDR1 MNHEY and CDR2 SVGEGT. This CDR3 spans 13 amino acids. CDR3 sequence: CASSQGVKFTLHF. CDR3 coding DNA: TGTGCCAGCAGTCAAGGGGTTAAATTCACCCTCCACTTT.

This clone was observed once. This chain joins TRBV2 and TRBJ2-3; a weak D match, TRBD2 (5 bases). This CDR3 is built from 15 residues. With 3 bases removed from V and 6 bases from J, the gap between germline ends came to 16 bases. CDR1 and CDR2 (germline): SNHLY, FYNNEI. The CDR3 here is CASSDVLGGRDTQYF. Written as DNA, the CDR3 is TGTGCCAGCAGTGACGTCCTCGGAGGCCGGGATACGCAGTATTTT.

This chain connects TRBV21-1 to TRBJ1-6. TRBV21-1 is assigned pseudogene status. This CDR3 is built from 14 residues. The CDR3 loop is CASSPAGRNSPLHF. DNA of the CDR3: TGTGCCAGCAGCCCGGCAGGGAGGAATTCACCCCTCCACTTT.